The 20 T cell receptor beta chains reported below all come from one sample, sequenced in a study of shared clonotypes between healthy human individuals. Measured with immunoSEQ multiplex PCR; TCRdb has only the in-frame clones, and not every one. The data contain some 240,000 clones, 50% to 75% of them singletons. The material sequenced was memory CD4+ T cells sorted from blood. Stated subset: CD45RA-negative fraction. These receptor sequences come from a man aged 30-40 years in good health.

The chain combines TRBV15 with TRBJ2-7; TRBD2 matches 7 bases. The ends lost 5 bases at V and 0 bases at J; junction bases unmatched: 25. CDR3 length: 21 residues. CDR1 and CDR2 from the germline V gene are LNHNV and YYDKDF (reference sequence). CDR3: CATSPNRGVRGKAGYSYEQYF. CDR3 DNA: TGTGCCACCAGCCCAAACCGGGGTGTGAGGGGAAAAGCGGGATACTCCTACGAGCAGTACTTC.

On this clone itself: The same CDR3 is also encoded by other DNA sequences in this sample. V is TRBV7-2 and J is TRBJ2-5; D may be TRBD1 or TRBD2 (5 bases each). Germline V gene sequence: CDR1 SGHTA, CDR2 FQGNSA. This CDR3 has 13 residues. V was clipped by 4 bases and J by 5 bases, with 11 bases between them. CDR3 nucleotide sequence: TGTGCCAGCAGCTCCGGTTGGGGGGAGACCCAGTACTTC. Translation: CASSSGWGETQYF. Using reference TRBV7-2 and TRBJ2-5 for the parts outside the CDR3, the full variable domain is GAGVSQSPSNKVTEKGKDVELRCDPISGHTALYWYRQSLGQGLEFLIYFQGNSAPDKSGLPSDRFSAERTGGSVSTLTIQRTQQEDSAVYLCASSSGWGETQYFGPGTRLLVL.

The rearrangement links TRBV5-6 to TRBJ2-7, with 10 bases fitting TRBD2. J gave up 2 bases and V 3 bases, and 11 bases lay outside the gene matches. The CDR3 is 17 amino acids. CDR1 and CDR2 (germline): SGHDT, YYEEEE. The CDR3 region has the DNA TGTGCCAGCAGCTCCCCACGAGGACTAGCGGCTACCTACGAGCAGTACTTC. This translates into CASSSPRGLAATYEQYF.

This clone was seen a handful of times. The V and J genes are TRBV27 and TRBJ2-1; D might be TRBD1 (5 bases). The germline V gene has CDR1 MNHEY and CDR2 SMNVEV (reference sequence). The CDR3 totals 15 residues. The V end lost 5 bases, the J end lost 2 bases, and 13 bases lay between the germline ends. The CDR3 is CASSGAIAAYNEQFF. CDR3 sequence (DNA): TGTGCCAGCAGTGGGGCTATCGCCGCCTACAATGAGCAGTTCTTC.

This chain joins TRBV7-9 and TRBJ2-6, with TRBD1 identical over 8 bases. Per the germline V gene, CDR1 is SEHNR and CDR2 is FQNEAQ (reference sequence). Trimming at V came to 5 bases and at J to 0 bases, leaving 6 bases not matched to a gene. This CDR3 is 17 amino acids long. The CDR3 spells CASSPGTGHSGANVLTF. In DNA form, the CDR3 reads TGTGCCAGCAGCCCCGGGACAGGCCACTCTGGGGCCAACGTCCTGACTTTC.

The chain uses TRBV19 and TRBJ2-1; unclear D gene. The CDR3 spans 12 residues. Germline V gives CDR1 LNHDA, CDR2 SQIVND (reference sequence). The V end was cut by 10 bases, the J end by 0 bases, with 7 bases between. The CDR3 reads CAIMGSYNEQFF. The CDR3 DNA is TGTGCCATAATGGGCTCCTACAATGAGCAGTTCTTC.

In its sample, this clone was seen many times. This chain links TRBV30 with TRBJ2-7, with D possibly TRBD1 on 6 matching bases. CDR1 and CDR2 (germline): GTSNPN, SVGIG (reference sequence). V shed 5 bases and J shed 6 bases, with 20 bases lying between them. CDR3 length: 14 amino acids. CDR3: CAWCKTHRVGEQYF. CDR3 coding DNA: TGTGCCTGGTGTAAAACTCACAGGGTCGGCGAGCAGTACTTC.

Ten or more counts support this clone. The J gene is TRBJ2-2, the V gene TRBV12-5; no clear D gene. This CDR3 has 14 residues. Per the germline V gene, CDR1 is LGHNT and CDR2 is FRNRAP. V dropped 1 base and J dropped 3 bases, with 6 bases sitting between them. CDR3 loop: CASGLAGDTGELFF. The CDR3, as DNA: TGTGCTAGTGGTTTGGCAGGAGACACCGGGGAGCTGTTTTTT.

This sequence joins TRBV7-8 and TRBJ2-1; 9 positions agree with TRBD1. CDR3 length equals 18 residues. V lost 1 base to trimming and J lost 4 bases; unmatched junction nucleotides: 11. Germline loops: CDR1 SGHVS, CDR2 FQNEAQ. In nucleotides, the CDR3 is TGTGCCAGCAGCTTAGGAACGAGGGACAGGGTGTGGTACAATGAGCAGTTCTTC. Translating gives CASSLGTRDRVWYNEQFF.

The V call is TRBV6-1, the J call TRBJ1-5; possible D gene TRBD1, 5 bases. Germline lookup yields CDR1 MNHNS and CDR2 SASEGT. This CDR3 spans 14 amino acids. V was cut by 6 bases and J by 6 bases, with 15 bases left in between. CDR3 DNA sequence: TGTGCCAGCAGGTTGTCAGGGTTTACTCAGCCCCAGCATTTT. It translates to CASRLSGFTQPQHF.

Comment on this clone: Its ends do not fully match the called genes, so a read error is possible. This chain joins TRBV5-6 and TRBJ2-7; D remains ambiguous. CDR1 and CDR2 from the germline V gene are SGHDT and YYEEEE. There are 11 residues in the CDR3. In nucleotides, the CDR3 is TGTGCCGGCAGCCGCCTCTACGAGCAGTACTTC. Protein: CAGSRLYEQYF.

The chain recombines TRBV28 with TRBJ2-1; TRBD1 aligns across 7 bases. This CDR3 has 20 amino acids. Germline loops: CDR1 MDHEN, CDR2 SYDVKM. The V gene end was trimmed by 4 bases and the J gene end by 7 bases; junction bases not matched to a gene: 25. This chain's CDR3 is CASSWPPRGPGDLSRNEQFF. The DNA of the CDR3 is TGTGCCAGCAGTTGGCCACCAAGGGGGCCAGGCGATCTCTCGAGGAATGAGCAGTTCTTC.

The chain employs TRBV7-6 and TRBJ2-7, with 12 positions matching TRBD1. J was trimmed by 4 bases and V by 11 bases; bases with no gene match: 6. The length of the CDR3 is 13 residues. In germline, CDR1 is SGHVS, CDR2 FNYEAQ. The CDR3 spells CAVMGQGAYEQYF. Here the CDR3 DNA reads TGTGCCGTAATGGGACAGGGGGCATACGAGCAGTACTTC.

This chain connects TRBV5-1 to TRBJ2-5; D remains unclear. Germline CDR1 reads SGHRS; CDR2 reads YFSETQ. The CDR3 is 15 amino acids. Trimming took 2 bases from V and 5 from J, leaving 16 bases between them. DNA of the CDR3: TGCGCCAGCAGCTTAACAGCCGGGTCCCAGGAGACCCAGTACTTC. Amino acids: CASSLTAGSQETQYF.

The chain uses TRBV4-3 and TRBJ1-1; D gene unclear. Germline V lookup: CDR1 LGHNA, CDR2 YSLEER. V was clipped by 4 bases and J by 0 bases, with 12 bases between them. The CDR3 covers 15 residues. The CDR3 sequence: CASSLILTVNTEAFF. The DNA for the CDR3 is TGCGCCAGCAGCCTCATACTGACGGTGAACACTGAAGCTTTCTTT.

This rearrangement joins TRBV21-1 to TRBJ2-7; the table names TRBD2, a call not compared with the DNA. TRBV21-1 corresponds to a pseudogene. This CDR3 contains 13 residues. DNA for the CDR3: TGTGCCAGCGGACTCCGTGGGGCGGGGGAGCAGTACTTC. Its protein product is CASGLRGAGEQYF.

The chain employs TRBV9 and TRBJ2-1, with 11 nucleotides matching TRBD1. The CDR3 covers 15 residues. Germline CDR1 and CDR2: SGDLS and YYNGEE. V gave up 4 bases and J gave up 9 bases; unmatched junction bases: 9. The CDR3 is CASSLGDRGSFEQFF. CDR3 sequence (DNA): TGTGCCAGCAGCTTGGGGGACAGGGGGTCTTTTGAGCAGTTCTTC.

This clone was seen a few times. This chain joins TRBV7-9 and TRBJ1-5; no firm D call. The germline V gene has CDR1 SEHNR and CDR2 FQNEAQ (reference sequence). This CDR3 contains 15 residues. V was cut by 5 bases and J by 0 bases, with 11 bases left in between. The CDR3 loop reads CASSVGGSSNQPQHF. The CDR3 coding sequence is TGTGCCAGCAGCGTTGGTGGAAGTAGCAATCAGCCCCAGCATTTT.

The chain couples TRBV5-6 to TRBJ1-2; tentative D call: TRBD1 (5 bases). The CDR3 covers 13 residues. Germline loops: CDR1 SGHDT, CDR2 YYEEEE. V lost 0 bases, J lost 4 bases, and 7 bases lay in between. For the CDR3, the DNA is TGTGCCAGCAGCTTGGCTGGGACCTATGGCTACACCTTC. It encodes CASSLAGTYGYTF. The full variable domain, its missing parts supplied by reference TRBV5-6 and TRBJ1-2, is DAGVTQSPTHLIKTRGQQVTLRCSPKSGHDTVSWYQQALGQGPQFIFQYYEEEERQRGNFPDRFSGHQFPNYSSELNVNALLLGDSALYLCASSLAGTYGYTFGSGTRLTVV.

V and J are TRBV28 and TRBJ2-1; 7 bases are a match to TRBD2. Germline trimming cut 7 bases from V and 9 bases from J; bases unmatched to any gene: 18. The germline CDR1 and CDR2 sequences are MDHEN and SYDVKM. This CDR3 spans 16 amino acids. CDR3 DNA sequence: TGTGCCAGCACACGTAGCGGGCTCGGTCTGGGAGGTGAGCAGTTCTTC. It encodes CASTRSGLGLGGEQFF.